A selection of T cell receptor beta chains follows, all from one sample in a study of T cell changes during pregnancy in multiple sclerosis. Profiling relied on immunoSEQ multiplex PCR, and the TCRdb table lists in-frame clones only, not all of them. The sample has roughly 30,000 clones, approximately 94% seen once; the top ten hold 0.41%. Sequencing was performed on CD4+ T cells from peripheral blood mononuclear cells, taken in the second trimester of pregnancy. Source of these receptors: a female donor with multiple sclerosis, enrolled in a pregnancy study. CDR3s include the opening cysteine and the closing phenylalanine or tryptophan. Each record gives: clone size, V gene, D gene, J gene, CDR3 DNA, CDR3 protein. The D gene is left open where the match is weak. A row's size may be missing; if present it is once, few, many or a size class.

>once|TRBV28|-|TRBJ2-2
TGTGCCAGCAGTCGCGAGCGGTCGAACACCGGGGAGCTGTTTTTT
CASSRERSNTGELFF
>-|TRBV19|TRBD1|TRBJ1-1
TGTGCCAGTAGTAAAAGACAGGGGGTAGACACTGAAGCTTTCTTT
CASSKRQGVDTEAFF
>few|TRBV7-2|-|TRBJ2-7
TGTGCCAGCAGCATACAGGGTAGCTCCTACGAGCAGTACTTC
CASSIQGSSYEQYF
>-|TRBV29-1|TRBD2|TRBJ2-2
TGCAGCGTGAGCCCTAGCGGGGGGAACACCGGGGAGCTGTTTTTT
CSVSPSGGNTGELFF
>-|TRBV9|TRBD2|TRBJ2-1
TGTGCCAGCAGCTTGAGACTAGCGGGAGTAGCCAATGAGCAGTTCTTC
CASSLRLAGVANEQFF
>-|TRBV7-9|-|TRBJ2-3
TGTGCCAGCAGCTTACATGCAGGGGCATCAGATACGCAGTATTTT
CASSLHAGASDTQYF
>-|TRBV15|-|TRBJ2-1
TGTGCCACCAGCAGCGGGACAAGGCAGTTCTTC
CATSSGTRQFF
>once|TRBV19|TRBD1|TRBJ1-1
TGTGCCAGTAGTAAGAGACAGGGACCCACTGAAGCTTTCTTT
CASSKRQGPTEAFF
>-|TRBV28|TRBD1|TRBJ1-1
TGTGCCATCCAAAGGGGGCCAGGGACTGAAGCTTTCTTT
CAIQRGPGTEAFF
>-|TRBV2|-|TRBJ1-2
TGTGCCAGCAGGCGTCTACAGGATGGCTACACCTTC
CASRRLQDGYTF
>-|TRBV6-4|TRBD1|TRBJ2-1
TGTGCCGGACACAGACAGGGCCGGAGCCCCTACAATGAGCAGTTCTTC
CAGHRQGRSPYNEQFF
>-|TRBV28|-|TRBJ2-7
TGTGCCAGCAGTCCCCGCGGGCGGAGCTCCTACGAGCAGTACTTC
CASSPRGRSSYEQYF
>once|TRBV7-8|TRBD1|TRBJ1-1
TGTGCCAGCAGCTCACAGGGGGCGGTGGAAGCTTTCTTT
CASSSQGAVEAFF
>-|TRBV27|TRBD2|TRBJ2-7
TGTGCCAGCAGTTTTCGGACTAGCGGGAGCCACGAGCAGTACTTC
CASSFRTSGSHEQYF
>-|TRBV19|TRBD1|TRBJ1-2
TGTGCCAGTGGCAGTCCCAGGACAGGAGCTAACTATGGCTACACCTTC
CASGSPRTGANYGYTF
>-|TRBV19|-|TRBJ1-2
TGTGCCAGTAGTATCCCTGGCGACGGAGCTAACTATGGCTACACCTTC
CASSIPGDGANYGYTF
>-|TRBV28|TRBD1|TRBJ1-5
TGTGCCAGCAGCTTGGACAGGCGTAGCAATCAGCCCCAGCATTTT
CASSLDRRSNQPQHF